This record looks at one T cell receptor beta chain sequence and its context. What this receptor recognizes is not known. Base qualities are not provided; no much larger clone lies one nucleotide away. The sample's time point label is to be understood as: cycle 4 day 1 (C4D1), after 6 weeks of nivolumab. Every trial patient had relapsed following autologous stem cell transplantation, and prior brentuximab vedotin exposure was what differed among cohorts A, B and C. The trial cohort included 55 to 65 patients with relapsed/refractory classical Hodgkin lymphoma, and each patient had a best overall response of complete response, partial response or progressive disease. Trial patients were treated with single-agent nivolumab in the multi-cohort phase II CheckMate 205 trial. An independent review committee assessed best overall response using the 2007 International Working Group response criteria. Trial PBMCs were collected just before the start of nivolumab (C1D1) and during therapy at cycle 2 day 1 and cycle 4 day 1. Peripheral blood was collected in 8 mL Vacutainer Cell Preparation Tubes, from which PBMCs were isolated by centrifugation and then cryopreserved.

The data are from a study of PD-1 blockade in classical Hodgkin lymphoma (TCRdb year 2020). For context, the study as a whole: Nivolumab dosing was 3 mg/kg intravenously every 2 weeks, continuing until either disease progression or unacceptable toxicity. To define a peripheral blood immune signature of response to PD-1 blockade in classical Hodgkin lymphoma, the study combined TCR beta sequencing with CyTOF.

The cysteine opens and the phenylalanine closes a CDR3 of 18 amino acids. Left in the record is the CDR3 DNA by itself, 54 bases read in frame from the first base. Trimming takes 4 bases off V and 0 bases off J; junction bases not matched to a gene: 11. The germline V gene encodes CDR1 SGHAT and CDR2 FQNNGV. The Qiagen DNeasy kit was used to extract genomic DNA both from unsorted PBMCs and from the negatively selected CD4+ and CD8+ fractions. TCR beta CDR3 regions were amplified by immunoSEQ multiplex PCR using primers annealing to V and J segments. A synthetic immune receptor repertoire was used to minimize amplification bias, and any remaining bias was removed computationally after sequencing. The authors processed their data as follows. Custom Python scripts were used to quantify repertoire diversity as the Shannon entropy index. Unsorted, CD4+ and CD8+ repertoires were analyzed separately, except in combined analyses where CD4+ and CD8+ sequences were merged in silico. Clonal expansion was defined as at least a 2-fold frequency increase after treatment relative to C1D1, with a pseudocount of 0.5 for undetected baseline clones. Clones with 0 or 1 copy at C1D1 were defined as singleton clones, while clones with 2 or more copies were defined as non-singleton clones. By matching protein sequences in sorted samples from the same patient, clones expanded in unsorted samples were annotated as CD4+, CD8+ or unknown. Wilcoxon tests on paired samples were used to test diversity changes from C1D1 to C4D1. In its TCRdb copy, this immuneACCESS table keeps in-frame sequences only and misses some clones. Where compared with another copy, unresolved V genes explain less than half of these, and the others have no known cause. The V and J calls and clone size are taken from that table; D and trimming were inferred from the DNA. The sample has 80,000 to 100,000 clones on record, approximately 94% of them singletons. Clones ranked in the top ten supply 1.5% to 2.5% of the sample.

Beyond this particular receptor, the publication reports: Only a single clinical trial cohort was studied, and what caused the repertoire differences, possibly disease activity or prior therapy, remained undefined. Diversity was lower in patients who began nivolumab less than 1 year after ASCT, so these patients were left out of later analyses to avoid confounding by immune reconstitution. Newly diagnosed patients were reported to have lower baseline TCR diversity than healthy donors, and relapsed/refractory patients were reported to have lower baseline TCR diversity still. By C4D1, a significant rise was seen in CD4+ TCR diversity but not in CD8+ TCR diversity (p=0.0027 vs p=0.16), and the rise was most apparent among complete responders (p=0.02). Among trial patients, those achieving complete response had baseline diversity similar to that of newly diagnosed patients, while diversity was significantly lower in partial responders and progressors.

The chain is assembled from TRBV11-2 and TRBJ2-1; 8 central bases correspond to TRBD2. This material consisted of peripheral blood mononuclear cells (PBMCs), taken before the fourth cycle of nivolumab. The clonotype was recovered from a human donor with classical Hodgkin lymphoma. The CDR3 is CASSSSPGSGNSYNEQFF. Read as DNA, the sequence is TGTGCCAGCAGCTCTTCCCCGGGTAGCGGGAACTCCTACAATGAGCAGTTCTTC.